This T cell receptor (beta chain) was recorded in a study of CD8 T cells in ankylosing spondylitis. Overall study results and limits: What appeared characteristic of ankylosing spondylitis blood was a TCR beta motif of fewer than ten highly homologous variants. Peripheral blood held disease-linked clones only at relatively low frequency, and these were CD8+. Reportedly, significant enrichment of disease-linked clones occurred in matched ankylosing spondylitis synovial fluid. Before this, some motif variants had been reported in reactive arthritis synovial fluid and blood.

TCRdb re-derived calls from the 5' RACE reads in MiXCR, one entry per CDR3 protein. The table includes approximately 540,000 distinct CDR3 sequences, about 13% detected once. V was clipped by 5 bases and J by 2 bases; unmatched bases: 9. CDR1 DFQATT and CDR2 SNEGSKA come from the germline V gene (reference sequence). The CDR3 sequence is 14 residues long. About this clonotype: Its specificity is unknown.

The V and J genes are TRBV20-1 and TRBJ2-7; 7 bases line up with TRBD2. Sequencing was done on a sample of blood, either unsorted or a sorted T cell fraction (not recorded which). This receptor was identified in a male donor with ankylosing spondylitis. CDR3 DNA: TGCAGTGCTCGACTAGCTCGGGGGGCCTACGAGCAGTACTTC. It translates to CSARLARGAYEQYF.